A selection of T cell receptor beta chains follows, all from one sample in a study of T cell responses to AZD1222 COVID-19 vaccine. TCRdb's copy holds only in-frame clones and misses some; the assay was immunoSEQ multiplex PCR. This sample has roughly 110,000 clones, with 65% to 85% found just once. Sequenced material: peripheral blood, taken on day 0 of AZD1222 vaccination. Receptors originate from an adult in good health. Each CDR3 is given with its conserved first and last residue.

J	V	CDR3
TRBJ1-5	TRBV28	CASSSGGYFNQPQHF
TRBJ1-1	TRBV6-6	CASSTTGQGAPTEAFF
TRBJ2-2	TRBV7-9	CASSFQTGRSGELFF
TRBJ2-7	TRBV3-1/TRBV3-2	CASSQNSRSYEQYF
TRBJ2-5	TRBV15	CATSRDRRETQYF
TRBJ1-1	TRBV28	CASSNRVGTEAFF
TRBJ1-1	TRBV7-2	CASSLAGDPRAFF
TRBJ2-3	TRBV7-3	CASSPGLAGGYTQYF
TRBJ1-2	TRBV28	CASSSLTGYGYTF
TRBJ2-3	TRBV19	CASMGRGPADTQYF
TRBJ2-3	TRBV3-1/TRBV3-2	CASSPLSSPTDTQYF
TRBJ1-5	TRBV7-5	CARSHTGQPQHF
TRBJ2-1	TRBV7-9	CASSRFRQGNHEQFF
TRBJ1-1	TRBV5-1	CASRVTGNTEAFF
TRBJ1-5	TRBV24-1	CATSDLGDSNQPQHF
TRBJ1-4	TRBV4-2	CASSRDIQRTNEKLFF
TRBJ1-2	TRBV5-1	CASSQQGNYGYTF
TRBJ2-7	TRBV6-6	CASSYSMARGYEQYF
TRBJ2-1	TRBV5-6	CASSRPPWFGMGTPEQFF
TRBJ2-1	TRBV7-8	CASSPEGTSREQFF
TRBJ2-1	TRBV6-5	CASSYNRGQANNEQFF
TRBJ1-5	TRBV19	CASSITAGRGRQPQHF
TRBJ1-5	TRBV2	CASSEAGGSQPQHF
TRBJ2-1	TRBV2	CASSIRGDNEQFF
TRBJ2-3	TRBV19	CASSSHSGTYSRWGQYF
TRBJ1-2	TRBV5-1	CASSMEGIRNYGYTF
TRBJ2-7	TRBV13	CASSAVRGGEQYF
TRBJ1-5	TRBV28	CASGLTGRTQPQHF
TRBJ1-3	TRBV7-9	CASSLEGGGYTIYF
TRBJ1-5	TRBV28	CASSPTGGGQPQHF
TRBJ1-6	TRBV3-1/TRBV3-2	CASSQGGQGNSPLHF